Reported below is one T cell receptor (beta chain). This entry is derived from a study of long-term antiretroviral therapy in people with HIV. About the research overall: The 2015 immediate-ART recommendation came about a decade after the earliest samples.

This CDR3 spans 16 amino acids. They ran version v3.0 of the immunoSEQ assay at survey level. Some clones are missing from TCRdb's copy, which holds only in-frame ones; the method was immunoSEQ multiplex PCR. The table lists approximately 31,000 clones, around 80% of them singletons, with 8% to 9% in the top ten. This receptor was taken from a woman aged 45-65 years with HIV. The material was unsorted PBMCs, obtained 3.1 years after starting antiretroviral therapy. The chain combines TRBV21-1 with TRBJ1-2; TRBD1 is the table's D call and was not checked against the DNA. TRBV21-1 is deemed a pseudogene. The DNA of the CDR3 is TGTGCCAGCAGCAAATCCCCGGGACAGGAAAAGGATGGCTACACCTTC. Amino acid sequence: CASSKSPGQEKDGYTF.